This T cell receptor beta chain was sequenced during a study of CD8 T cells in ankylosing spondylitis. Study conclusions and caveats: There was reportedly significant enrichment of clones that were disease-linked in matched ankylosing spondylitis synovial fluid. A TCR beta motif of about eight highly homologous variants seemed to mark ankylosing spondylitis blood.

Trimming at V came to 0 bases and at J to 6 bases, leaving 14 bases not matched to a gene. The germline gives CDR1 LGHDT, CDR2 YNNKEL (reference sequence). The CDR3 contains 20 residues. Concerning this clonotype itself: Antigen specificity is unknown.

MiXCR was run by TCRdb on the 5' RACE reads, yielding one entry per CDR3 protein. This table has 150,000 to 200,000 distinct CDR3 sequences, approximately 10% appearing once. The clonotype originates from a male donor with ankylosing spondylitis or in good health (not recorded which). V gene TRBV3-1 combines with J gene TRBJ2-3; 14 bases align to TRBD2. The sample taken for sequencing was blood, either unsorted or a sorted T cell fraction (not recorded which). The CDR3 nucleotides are TGTGCCAGCAGCCAAGACCAGGGACTAGCGGGGGCTAAAGATGGGGATACGCAGTATTTT. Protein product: CASSQDQGLAGAKDGDTQYF.